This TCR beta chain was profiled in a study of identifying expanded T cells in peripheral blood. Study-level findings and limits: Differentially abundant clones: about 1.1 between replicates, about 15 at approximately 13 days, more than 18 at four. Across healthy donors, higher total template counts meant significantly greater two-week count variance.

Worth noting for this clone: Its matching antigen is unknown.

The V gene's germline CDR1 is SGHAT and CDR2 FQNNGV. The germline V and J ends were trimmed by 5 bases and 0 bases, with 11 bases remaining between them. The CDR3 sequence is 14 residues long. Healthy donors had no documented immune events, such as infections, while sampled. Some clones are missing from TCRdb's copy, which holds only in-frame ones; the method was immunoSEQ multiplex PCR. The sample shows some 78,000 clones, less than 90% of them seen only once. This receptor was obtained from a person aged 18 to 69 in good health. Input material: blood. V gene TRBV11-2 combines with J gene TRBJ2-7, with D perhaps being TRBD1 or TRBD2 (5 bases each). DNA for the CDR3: TGTGCCAGCAGCCCTACTAGGGGCTCCTACGAGCAGTACTTC. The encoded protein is CASSPTRGSYEQYF.